A selection of T cell receptor beta chains follows, all from one sample in a study of cytomegalovirus exposure and HLA in healthy donors. Data came from immunoSEQ multiplex PCR; TCRdb stores just in-frame clones and leaves some out. Among about 130,000 clones listed, under 80% were seen once. The sample comprised PBMCs. These receptors were obtained from a man aged 40-55 years in good health and CMV-seropositive. Each CDR3 is given with its conserved first and last residue. A D gene is named only where the DNA matches it firmly. Size tells how often a clone was seen (once, few, many) or the class of an expanded clone, and some rows leave it out.

TRBJ2-1	TRBV28	.	.	TGTGCCAGCAGAACGACACGGAACGATGAGCAGTTCTTC	CASRTTRNDEQFF
TRBJ2-7	TRBV4-1	few	TRBD2	TGCGCCAGCAGCCAGGGCCTGGGACTAGCGTCCTACGAGCAGTACTTC	CASSQGLGLASYEQYF
TRBJ2-3	TRBV7-9	.	.	TGTGCCAGTGCTCGAGGGGCGGGGAGCACAGATACGCAGTATTTT	CASARGAGSTDTQYF
TRBJ1-1	TRBV7-9	.	.	TGTGCCAGCAGCTTTCTGTCTAGCACTGAAGCTTTCTTT	CASSFLSSTEAFF
TRBJ2-1	TRBV7-9	.	TRBD1	TGTGCCAGCAGTTTTCCGGGACAGGGCCCCAATGAGCAGTTCTTC	CASSFPGQGPNEQFF
TRBJ2-7	TRBV7-9	.	TRBD2	TGTGCCAGCAGCTTAAAGGGGACTAGCGGACTCTACGAGCAGTACTTC	CASSLKGTSGLYEQYF
TRBJ1-2	TRBV9	.	.	TGTGCCAGCAGCGGGCAGGGTTCCGACTATGGCTACACCTTC	CASSGQGSDYGYTF
TRBJ2-3	TRBV5-5	.	.	TGTGCCAGCAGCTTCAGGGGGGTAACAGATACGCAGTATTTT	CASSFRGVTDTQYF
TRBJ2-7	TRBV6-5	.	TRBD1	TGTGCCAGCAGCATCGGACAGGGGGCGTACGAGCAGTACTTC	CASSIGQGAYEQYF
TRBJ2-7	TRBV6-6	.	TRBD2	TGTGCCAGCAGTCGCCGCGCCGGTAGCGGGAGGCACCAAGAAGACTTC	CASSRRAGSGRHQEDF
TRBJ1-2	TRBV7-9	.	.	TGTGCCAGCAGCCCCTACGGACAGATCTATGGCTACACCTTC	CASSPYGQIYGYTF
TRBJ2-7	TRBV27	.	.	TGTGCCAGCCGGACAGTTACCTACGAGCAGTACTTC	CASRTVTYEQYF
TRBJ2-2	TRBV9	.	.	TGTGCCAGCAGGGGAACCGGGACACCGAACACCGGGGAGCTGTTTTTT	CASRGTGTPNTGELFF
TRBJ2-7	TRBV5-4	.	TRBD1	TGTGCCAGCAGTTCACCGGGACAGGGGACCTACGAGCAGTACTTC	CASSSPGQGTYEQYF
TRBJ2-7	TRBV19	.	.	TGTGCCAGTGGGGGAGGTAGGGAGTCCTACGAGCAGTACTTC	CASGGGRESYEQYF
TRBJ2-7	TRBV5-4	.	TRBD2	TGTGCCAGCAGCTACTTAGCGGGAGGCCCTTCCTACGAGCAGTACTTC	CASSYLAGGPSYEQYF
TRBJ2-3	TRBV5-5	.	TRBD2	TGTGCCAGCAGCTTACGTTCGGAAGGGTCTAGCGGGAGGTCAGATACGCAGTATTTT	CASSLRSEGSSGRSDTQYF
TRBJ2-7	TRBV5-6	.	TRBD1	TGTGCCAGCAGCTTGGAGGGGGCTGGAAGTCCCTACGAGCAGTACTTC	CASSLEGAGSPYEQYF
TRBJ2-1	TRBV11-2	once	.	TGTGCCAGCAGCTTAGAATTTAGTGGTTTGGCGGGCAATGAGCAGTTCTTC	CASSLEFSGLAGNEQFF
TRBJ2-4	TRBV4-2	once	.	TGTGCCAGCAGCCAAGATCTGCGGGTAGCCAAAAACATTCAGTACTTC	CASSQDLRVAKNIQYF
TRBJ2-7	TRBV6-1	.	.	TGTGCCAGCAGTGCCCACAGCTCCTACGAGCAGTACTTC	CASSAHSSYEQYF
TRBJ1-3	TRBV5-1	.	TRBD1	TGCGCCAGCAGCCGGACCGGGACAGGGATAATTGGAAACACCATATATTTT	CASSRTGTGIIGNTIYF
TRBJ2-5	TRBV7-2	.	.	TGTGCCAGCAGCTTAGGGCGGGCCCAAGAGACCCAGTACTTC	CASSLGRAQETQYF
TRBJ1-2	TRBV5-1	few	.	TGCGCCAGCAGCTGGGGGCTGCAGGCCTCTAACTATGGCTACACCTTC	CASSWGLQASNYGYTF
TRBJ1-3	TRBV20-1	.	.	TGCAGTGCGTTGACCTCAGGCACCATATATTTT	CSALTSGTIYF
TRBJ2-7	TRBV9	.	TRBD2	TGTGCCAGCAGCGTAACCATAGCGGGAGAAGTCGAGCAGTACTTC	CASSVTIAGEVEQYF
TRBJ2-1	TRBV2	.	TRBD2	TGTGCCAGCAGCGGGACTAGCGGGGGGTTCTACAATGAGCAGTTCTTC	CASSGTSGGFYNEQFF
TRBJ1-1	TRBV11-2	.	TRBD1	TGTGCCAGCAGCACCCGACAGGGAGGCGTAGCTTTCTTT	CASSTRQGGVAFF
TRBJ2-1	TRBV6-6	.	TRBD2	TGTGCCAGCAGTTACCCCGGGACTAGCGGGCGCAATGAGCAGTTCTTC	CASSYPGTSGRNEQFF
TRBJ1-3	TRBV11-1	.	.	TGTGCCAGCAGCCAAGGACAGTTCATCTCTGGAAACACCATATATTTT	CASSQGQFISGNTIYF
TRBJ2-5	TRBV15	few	TRBD1	TGTGCCACCAGCAGAAGGTCCGGGACAGGGGAAGAGACCCAGTACTTC	CATSRRSGTGEETQYF
TRBJ2-5	TRBV7-7	.	.	TGTGCCAGCAGTGTGGGTGGGGCTGAAGGAGAGACCCAGTACTTC	CASSVGGAEGETQYF
TRBJ2-7	TRBV19	.	.	TGTGCCAGTAGTATTAAGCCTAGCTACTACTACGAGCAGTACTTC	CASSIKPSYYYEQYF
TRBJ2-3	TRBV9	few	TRBD1	TGTGCCAGCAGCATTCACAGGGGGGACACAGATACGCAGTATTTT	CASSIHRGDTDTQYF
TRBJ2-7	TRBV5-1	.	.	TGCGCCAGCAGTAGATCCCTCAACAGGGAACGCCGCGAGCAGTACTTC	CASSRSLNRERREQYF
TRBJ2-1	TRBV5-1	.	TRBD2	TGCGCCAGCAGCTTGGTCGTACTAGCGGGGATCACCTACAATGAGCAGTTCTTC	CASSLVVLAGITYNEQFF
TRBJ2-7	TRBV4-1	.	TRBD2	TGCGCCAGCAGCCAAGAACCCGGGGGGACTAGCTCCTACGAGCAGTACTTC	CASSQEPGGTSSYEQYF
TRBJ2-1	TRBV10-1	.	.	TGCGCCAGCAGTGAATCCACTATTTCCGGCCAGTTCTTC	CASSESTISGQFF